Following are 18 T cell receptor beta chains from one sample sequenced in a study of blood T cells in healthy people across ages. The use of a sample-barcoded 5' primer and a J-beta primer mix characterized a second PCR of roughly 7 to 11 cycles. TCRdb processed the 5' RACE reads anew with MiXCR; each CDR3 protein has one entry. The data show around 820,000 distinct CDR3 sequences, 20% to 30% seen once. Another study also made use of these data, one on T cells of mothers and their children.

Input material: blood. The receptors originated from a boy between 10 and 17 years old in good health.

The rearrangement uses TRBV18 and TRBJ2-7; 13 bases are shared with TRBD2. V lost 6 bases to trimming and J lost 6 bases; unmatched junction nucleotides: 5. The length of the CDR3 is 14 residues. Germline V lookup: CDR1 KGHSH, CDR2 LQKENI. The CDR3 is CASSGTSGTVEQYF. The CDR3 region has the DNA TGTGCCAGCTCCGGGACTAGCGGGACGGTCGAGCAGTACTTC.

This clonotype was detected a few times. This chain uses TRBV7-2 with TRBJ2-1; 13 bases map to TRBD2. Germline-derived CDR1 and CDR2 are SGHTA and FQGNSA. The CDR3 consists of 16 residues. V lost 5 bases to trimming and J lost 6 bases; unmatched junction nucleotides: 7. CDR3 DNA sequence: TGTGCCAGCAGCACCCGGACTAGCGGGGGAGTCAATGAGCAGTTCTTC. Its translation is CASSTRTSGGVNEQFF.

The CDR3 DNA reads as TGTGCCAGCAGCTCACAGCCCCGGGACAGGGGGCGCAGTTTGAGGCCTGAAAAACTGTTTTTT. It specifies CASSSQPRDRGRSLRPEKLFF. This chain joins TRBV7-2 and TRBJ1-4, with 12 bases identical to TRBD1. The length of the CDR3 is 21 residues. J lost 7 bases, V lost 4 bases, and 22 bases had no gene match. Germline V gene sequence: CDR1 SGHTA, CDR2 FQGNSA.

The sample holds a few counts of this clonotype. This chain links TRBV12-3 or TRBV12-4 with TRBJ2-1; D possibly matches TRBD1 or TRBD2 (5 bases each). Trimming left V 5 bases short and J 8 bases short, with 13 bases between. CDR3 length: 13 residues. The CDR3 here is CASSRGPGYEQFF. The DNA for the CDR3 is TGTGCCAGCAGTCGGGGACCCGGATATGAGCAGTTCTTC.

The chain has TRBV27 and TRBJ1-1, with TRBD1 matching over 7 bases. Germline CDR1 is MNHEY and CDR2 is SMNVEV (reference sequence). Unmatched junction bases numbered 8, after V lost 4 bases and J lost 3 bases. The CDR3 loop spans 15 amino acids. The CDR3 DNA is TGTGCCAGCAGTTCGACAGGGAGTTTGGACACTGAAGCTTTCTTT. It encodes CASSSTGSLDTEAFF.

The CDR3 DNA reads as TGTGCCAGCAAGGGGTTTGTGCTCGATGAGCAGTTCTTC. Its translation is CASKGFVLDEQFF. The chain joins TRBV6-1 to TRBJ2-5, with D maybe TRBD1 (5 bases). The J call may not be correct, given that the DNA end is closer to TRBJ2-1. The CDR3 sequence is 13 residues long. In germline, CDR1 is MNHNS, CDR2 SASEGT.

Only a few counts were recorded for this clonotype. The rearrangement joins TRBV6-5 to TRBJ2-4, with TRBD1 identical over 7 bases. Germline-derived CDR1 and CDR2 are MNHEY and SVGAGI. The V segment lost 6 bases and the J segment 11 bases; nucleotides outside the gene matches: 13. This CDR3 comprises 14 residues. The CDR3, as DNA: TGTGCCAGCAGAACCACAGGGGTAGAGGGCCTTCAGTACTTC. It translates to CASRTTGVEGLQYF.

This clonotype was detected only a few times. The CDR3 DNA sequence: TGTGCCAGCAGTTTGATTAGCAGTGGGGAGACCCAGTACTTC. As protein: CASSLISSGETQYF. The chain couples TRBV12-3 or TRBV12-4 to TRBJ2-5; D is undetermined. V lost 3 bases and J lost 5, with 13 bases in between. This CDR3 has 14 residues.

V and J are TRBV5-1 and TRBJ2-5; TRBD2 matches at 8 bases. Per the germline V gene, CDR1 is SGHRS and CDR2 is YFSETQ. The ends lost 0 bases at V and 0 bases at J; junction bases unmatched: 1. The CDR3 covers 15 residues. The CDR3 nucleotides read TGCGCCAGCAGCTTGGTAGCGGGATACCAAGAGACCCAGTACTTC. Its translation is CASSLVAGYQETQYF.

The chain links TRBV29-1 to TRBJ1-1; TRBD1 is a possible D gene (6 bases). Looked up from germline, CDR1 is SQVTM and CDR2 is ANQGSEA. V gave up 7 bases and J gave up 4 bases, with 16 bases separating them. This CDR3 contains 13 residues. This CDR3 reads CSAYRDTGTEAFF. The CDR3 nucleotides are TGCAGCGCTTACCGGGACACCGGCACTGAAGCTTTCTTT.

The count of this clonotype is one. This rearrangement joins TRBV29-1 to TRBJ2-3; 9 positions agree with TRBD2. Germline V lookup: CDR1 SQVTM, CDR2 ANQGSEA. Losses at the gene ends were 6 bases for V and 4 bases for J; bases not matched to a gene: 8. The CDR3 length is 14 residues. The CDR3 coding sequence is TGCAGCGTGCCCGATAGCGGGGGTGCAGATACGCAGTATTTT. Its protein is CSVPDSGGADTQYF.

This clonotype has a handful of counts. The rearrangement links TRBV15 to TRBJ1-4; TRBD1 agrees at 9 bases. The V segment lost 3 bases and the J segment 7 bases; nucleotides outside the gene matches: 9. This CDR3 has 16 residues. CDR1 is LNHNV and CDR2 is YYDKDF in the germline V gene (reference sequence). The CDR3 spells CATSRDTGGGSEKLFF. As DNA, the CDR3 is TGTGCCACCAGCAGGGATACAGGGGGCGGAAGTGAAAAACTGTTTTTT. The whole variable domain, remainder taken from reference TRBV15 and TRBJ1-4, is DAMVIQNPRYQVTQFGKPVTLSCSQTLNHNVMYWYQQKSSQAPKLLFHYYDKDFNNEADTPDNFQSRRPNTSFCFLDIRSPGLGDTAMYLCATSRDTGGGSEKLFFGSGTQLSVL.

The chain couples TRBV5-1 to TRBJ2-5; tentative D call: TRBD1 (7 bases). CDR1 and CDR2 from the germline V gene are SGHRS and YFSETQ. This CDR3 region has 14 residues. V was pared by 2 bases and J by 11 bases, with 19 bases between. CDR3 sequence reads: CASSFLQGSGEQYF. CDR3 DNA: TGCGCCAGCAGCTTCCTACAGGGGTCGGGGGAGCAGTACTTC.

The chain uses TRBV27 and TRBJ1-6; D not resolved. The germline V and J ends were trimmed by 2 bases and 7 bases, with 12 bases remaining between them. The CDR3 runs to 15 residues. Germline-derived CDR1 and CDR2 are MNHEY and SMNVEV (reference sequence). CDR3 sequence: CASSLVAQENSPLHF. CDR3 in DNA: TGTGCCAGCAGTTTAGTTGCCCAGGAAAATTCACCCCTCCACTTT.

This clonotype turned up a few times. The chain joins TRBV9 to TRBJ1-2; 8 bases are a match to TRBD1. The CDR3 extends over 13 amino acids. The germline V gene encodes CDR1 SGDLS and CDR2 YYNGEE. V shed 3 bases and J 10 bases; nucleotides not matched to a gene: 8. The CDR3 bases are TGTGCCAGCAGCGACGGGACAGGAGGCTTCTACACCTTC. This encodes CASSDGTGGFYTF. The full variable domain, its missing parts supplied by reference TRBV9 and TRBJ1-2, is DSGVTQTPKHLITATGQRVTLRCSPRSGDLSVYWYQQSLDQGLQFLIQYYNGEERAKGNILERFSAQQFPDLHSELNLSSLELGDSALYFCASSDGTGGFYTFGSGTRLTVV.

This clonotype was recorded a few times. V gene TRBV15 combines with J gene TRBJ2-5; TRBD1 might be the D (6 bases). The J call is in doubt because the DNA end fits TRBJ2-1 better. CDR3 length equals 14 residues. Germline assignment: CDR1 LNHNV and CDR2 YYDKDF (reference sequence). In DNA form, the CDR3 reads TGTGCCACCAGCAAAACAGGGCTCTACAATGAGCAGTTCTTC. As protein: CATSKTGLYNEQFF.

The rearrangement joins TRBV28 to TRBJ2-5, with D unresolved. The J call is in doubt because the DNA end fits TRBJ2-7 better. This CDR3 is 14 amino acids long. Per the germline V gene, CDR1 is MDHEN and CDR2 is SYDVKM. The CDR3 nucleotides read TGTGCCAGCAGTTTTGGTTCCGTATCCTACGAGCAGTACTTC. This codes for CASSFGSVSYEQYF.

The chain employs TRBV2 and TRBJ1-4; TRBD1 might be the D (6 bases). The V gene's germline CDR1 is SNHLY and CDR2 FYNNEI. The CDR3 runs to 15 residues. The V gene lost 6 bases and the J gene lost 3 bases, with 14 bases spanning the gap. As DNA, the CDR3 is TGTGCCAGCAGGGGGGCAGCCGGGGCTAATGAAAAACTGTTTTTT. Translation: CASRGAAGANEKLFF.